This T cell receptor (beta chain) was captured in a study of prognosis after radiotherapy for stage I lung cancer. Across the study: Adenocarcinoma was the tumor type in under 15 patients, squamous cell carcinoma in seven or eight. Four developed distant metastases after radiotherapy (median about 7 months), and around 15 had no significant progression. Notes on the study in general: There were reportedly differences in TRBV and TRBJ gene usage between patients with and without metastases. Among expanded TCR clones, tumor specificity was not determined.

The study amplified the TCR beta CDR3 region from genomic DNA. This amplification was carried out by two rounds of multiplex PCR. Every TRBV and TRBJ gene had its own specific primer in first-round PCR. A single record per CDR3 protein comes from TCRdb applying MiXCR to the multiplex PCR reads. The table has fewer than 65,000 distinct CDR3 sequences, approximately 30% seen once. J gave up 4 bases and V 3 bases, and 3 bases lay outside the gene matches. CDR3 length: 13 amino acids. Germline CDR1 is GTSNPN and CDR2 is SVGIG (reference sequence). There are many counts of this clonotype. The antigen is unknown.

Sequences were derived from PBMCs, sampled before or after stereotactic body radiation therapy (not recorded which). The TCR originated in a donor over 45 with non-small cell lung cancer. The V call is TRBV30, the J call TRBJ2-1, with 7 positions matching TRBD2. DNA for the CDR3: TGTGCCTGGAGCAAAGCGGGATACAATGAGCAGTTCTTC. It is translated as CAWSKAGYNEQFF.